This T cell receptor (beta chain) derives from a study of metastatic and nonmetastatic thyroid tumors. This clone was observed many times. There were no patients who had received any treatment before thyroid surgery. TCRdb redid the clone calls on the PCR reads using MiXCR. In the table there are about 93,000 clones, roughly 8.6% of which are singletons. CDR1 is MNHNS, CDR2 SASEGT, per germline. The CDR3 runs to 14 residues. V lost 2 bases, J lost 4 bases, and 12 bases lay in between. This receptor was taken from a female donor with papillary thyroid cancer or a benign thyroid nodule (not recorded which). Some clones in this sample may be carry-over from other donors' samples. The sequenced sample consisted of blood. The J gene is TRBJ2-7, the V gene TRBV6-1; D uncertain. The CDR3 coding sequence is TGTGCCAGCAGTGAAATCGGCAGCCGGTACGAGCAGTACTTC. This sequence encodes CASSEIGSRYEQYF.